The present TCR beta chain was sequenced within a study of cytomegalovirus exposure and HLA in healthy donors. The PCR contained 60 Vbeta and 13 Jbeta primers. Libraries were prepared by immunoSEQ multiplex PCR; TCRdb keeps only in-frame clonotypes and omits some of them. The repertoire holds under 250,000 clones, with around 80% as singletons. This clone was observed once. Its antigen remains unidentified. Findings of the study overall: In an earlier analysis, in some 500 donors, most V segments appeared productive either ~90% or ~30% of the time.

The germline gives CDR1 SEHNR, CDR2 FQNEAQ (reference sequence). V gave up 5 bases and J gave up 0 bases; unmatched junction bases: 5. The CDR3 is 16 amino acids. The clonotype comes from a man between 18 and 29 years old in good health and CMV-seronegative. This chain uses TRBV7-9 with TRBJ2-3; 10 nucleotides match TRBD2. Sample: PBMCs. CDR3 DNA sequence: TGTGCCAGCAGCCCCGGACTAGCGGATAGCACAGATACGCAGTATTTT. This translates into CASSPGLADSTDTQYF. Using reference TRBV7-9 and TRBJ2-3 for the parts outside the CDR3, the full variable domain is DTGVSQNPRHKITKRGQNVTFRCDPISEHNRLYWYRQTLGQGPEFLTYFQNEAQLEKSRLLSDRFSAERPKGSFSTLEIQRTEQGDSAMYLCASSPGLADSTDTQYFGPGTRLTVL.